This TCR beta chain is from a study of CD8 T cells in ankylosing spondylitis. Losses at the gene ends were 4 bases for V and 5 bases for J; bases not matched to a gene: 5. The CDR3 runs 15 residues. Germline CDR1 MNHEY, CDR2 SVGAGI. This clonotype was recorded at least ten times. No antigen is known for it. Findings of the study overall: There was reportedly significant enrichment of clones that were disease-linked in matched ankylosing spondylitis synovial fluid. Characteristic, it appeared, of ankylosing spondylitis blood was a TCR beta motif of eight or nine highly homologous variants. Reactive arthritis synovial fluid and blood were previously reported to contain some motif variants.

TCRdb analysed the 5' RACE reads with MiXCR anew, one entry per CDR3 protein. Altogether under 300,000 distinct CDR3 sequences are present, 9.5% to 12% being singletons, with the ten largest covering under 8%. This clonotype originated in a male donor with ankylosing spondylitis or in good health (not recorded which). Sequenced: blood, either unsorted or a sorted T cell fraction (not recorded which). The chain combines TRBV6-5 with TRBJ2-1, with TRBD1 matching over 10 bases. The DNA of the CDR3 is TGTGCCAGCAGTTTGACAGGGGGCGCCCACAATGAGCAGTTCTTC. It codes for CASSLTGGAHNEQFF.